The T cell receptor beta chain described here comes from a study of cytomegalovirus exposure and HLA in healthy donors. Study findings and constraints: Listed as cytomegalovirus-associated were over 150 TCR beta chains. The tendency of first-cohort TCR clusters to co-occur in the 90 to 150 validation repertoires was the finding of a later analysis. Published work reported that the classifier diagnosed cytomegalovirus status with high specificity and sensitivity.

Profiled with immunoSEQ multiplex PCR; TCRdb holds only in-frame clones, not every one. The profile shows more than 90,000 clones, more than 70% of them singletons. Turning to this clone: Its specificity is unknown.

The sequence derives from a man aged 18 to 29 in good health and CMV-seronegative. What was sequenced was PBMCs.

For the CDR3, the DNA is TGTGCCAGCAGTTTGTCAGGTGGGACAGATACGCAGTATTTT. Protein product: CASSLSGGTDTQYF. The chain links TRBV6-1 to TRBJ2-3, with D unclear. The V gene's germline CDR1 is MNHNS and CDR2 SASEGT. The CDR3 has 14 amino acids. V shed 5 bases and J shed 3 bases, with 12 bases lying between them.